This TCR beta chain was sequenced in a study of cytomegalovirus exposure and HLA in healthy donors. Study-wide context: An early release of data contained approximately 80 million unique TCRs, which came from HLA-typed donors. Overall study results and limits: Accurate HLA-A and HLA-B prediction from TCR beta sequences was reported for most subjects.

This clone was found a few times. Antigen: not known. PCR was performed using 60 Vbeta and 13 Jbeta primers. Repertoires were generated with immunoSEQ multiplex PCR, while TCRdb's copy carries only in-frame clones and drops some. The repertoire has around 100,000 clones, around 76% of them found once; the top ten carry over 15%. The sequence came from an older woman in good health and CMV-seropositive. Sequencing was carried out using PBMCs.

The chain's CDR3 is CASIRTGMNTEAFF. The DNA for the CDR3 is TGTGCCAGTATCCGGACAGGGATGAACACTGAAGCTTTCTTT. J is TRBJ1-1 and V is TRBV19, with 8 bases fitting TRBD1. CDR3 length: 14 residues. Trimming removed 7 bases from V and 0 bases from J; junction bases left unmatched: 4. Germline-derived CDR1 and CDR2 are LNHDA and SQIVND (reference sequence).